The entry below describes one T cell receptor (beta chain). Its specificity is unknown. This same CDR3 is encoded by further DNA sequences in the sample. Repertoires were generated with immunoSEQ multiplex PCR, while TCRdb's copy carries only in-frame clones and drops some. The sample includes about 360,000 clones, roughly 88% seen only once; the top ten take under 0.9%. This entry comes from a study of cytomegalovirus exposure and HLA in healthy donors. Whole-study context: The platform used for the roughly 130 validation repertoires matched that of the 666 first-cohort repertoires, a later analysis reported.

Trimming left V 3 bases short and J 4 bases short, with 13 bases between. Per germline, CDR1 MNHEY and CDR2 SMNVEV (reference sequence). This CDR3 is built from 14 residues. It was the approximately 120-subject validation cohort, separate from the approximately 700-subject first cohort, to which the donors belonged. Study-wide results and caveats: In vitro work confirmed that a few CMV-associated chains recognize CMV antigens. The study put about 180 TCR beta chains on its list as cytomegalovirus-associated.

The chain links TRBV27 to TRBJ2-7; a possible D gene is TRBD2 (7 bases). The TCR sequence derives from a woman aged 18 to 35 in good health and CMV-seronegative. The sample consisted of PBMCs. This CDR3 reads CASSLRGPLYEQYF. CDR3 in DNA: TGTGCCAGCAGTTTGCGGGGGCCCCTTTACGAGCAGTACTTC.